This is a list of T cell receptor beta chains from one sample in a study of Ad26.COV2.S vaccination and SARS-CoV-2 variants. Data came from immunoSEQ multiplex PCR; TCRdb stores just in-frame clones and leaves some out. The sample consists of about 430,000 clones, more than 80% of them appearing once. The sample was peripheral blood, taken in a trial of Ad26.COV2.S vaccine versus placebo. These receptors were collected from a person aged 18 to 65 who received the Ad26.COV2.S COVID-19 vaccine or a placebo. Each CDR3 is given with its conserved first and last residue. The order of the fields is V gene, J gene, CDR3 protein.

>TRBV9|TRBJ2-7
CASSVAVLAGAHEQYF
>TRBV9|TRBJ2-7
CASSPSSGYEQYF
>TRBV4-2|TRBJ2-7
CASSQDSSPREQYF
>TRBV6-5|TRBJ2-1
CASSYRTGQGVNEQFF
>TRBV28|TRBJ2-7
CASRDVGGSYEQYF
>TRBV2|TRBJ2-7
CASRKDRASYEQYF
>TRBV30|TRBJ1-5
CAWSVLGDQPQHF
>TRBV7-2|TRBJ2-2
CASSLALGQGKNTGELFF
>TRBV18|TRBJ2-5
CASSTGVQETQYF
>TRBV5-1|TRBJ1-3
CASSLLPSLGSGNTIYF
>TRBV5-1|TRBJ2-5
CASTLWGQGTQETQYF
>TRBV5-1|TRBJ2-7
CASSSGQESNEQYF
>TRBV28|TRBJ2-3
CASSYTDTQYF
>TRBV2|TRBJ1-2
CASSEGRGLYGYTF
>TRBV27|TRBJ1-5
CASSFMRDQPQHF
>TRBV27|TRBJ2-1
CASSFTANEQFF
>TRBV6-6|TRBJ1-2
CASRPDRNYGYTF
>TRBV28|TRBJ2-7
CASSFRGRTSYEQYF
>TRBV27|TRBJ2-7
CASRPLFLGRGGEQYF
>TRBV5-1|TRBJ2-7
CASSLLGEYEQYF
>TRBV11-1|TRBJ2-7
CASSLETGGFNEQYF
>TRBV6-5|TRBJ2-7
CASTPWQGANEQYF
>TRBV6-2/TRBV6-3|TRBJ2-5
CASSPATNSEETQYF
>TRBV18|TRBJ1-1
CASSLKRNPDTEAFF
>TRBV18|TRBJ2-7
CASSLTGTGVTYEQYF
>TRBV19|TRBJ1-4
CASSLKVEKLFF
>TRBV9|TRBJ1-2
CASSVEQGPNYGYTF
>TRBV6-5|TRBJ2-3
CASSSEREDTDTQYF
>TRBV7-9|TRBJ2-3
CASSTGAPTDTQYF
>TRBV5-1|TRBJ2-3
CASSSGTDTQYF
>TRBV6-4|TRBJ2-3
CASSEAGGTDTQYF
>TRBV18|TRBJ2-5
CASSPDRSETQYF
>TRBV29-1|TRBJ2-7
CSVAPEPYYEQYF
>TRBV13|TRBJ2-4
CASSQTGDFNIQYF
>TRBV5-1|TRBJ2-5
CASSQGLAGGETQYF
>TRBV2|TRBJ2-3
CASSVTDTQYF
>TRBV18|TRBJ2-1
CASSPPSGALNEQFF
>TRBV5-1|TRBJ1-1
CASSLVTANTEAFF
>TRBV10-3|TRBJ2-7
CAISDHTGLADYEQYF
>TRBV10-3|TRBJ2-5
CAISNKETQYF
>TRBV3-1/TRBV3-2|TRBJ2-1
CASSQEERQDYNEQFF
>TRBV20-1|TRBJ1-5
CSASRNQPQHF
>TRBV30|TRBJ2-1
CAWSVLEGEQFF
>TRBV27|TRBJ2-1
CASSSGVSSYNEQFF
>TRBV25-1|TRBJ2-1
CASSGYNEQFF
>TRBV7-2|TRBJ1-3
CASSPGGGNTIYF
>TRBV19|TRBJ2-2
CASNPGVAGANTGELFF
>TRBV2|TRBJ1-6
CASSERAESPLHF
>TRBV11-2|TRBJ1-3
CASSLAYGNTIYF
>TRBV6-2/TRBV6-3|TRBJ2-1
CASSPTSSYNEQFF
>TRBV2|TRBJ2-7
CAVAANYEQYF
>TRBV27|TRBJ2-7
CASSLEDRHEQYF
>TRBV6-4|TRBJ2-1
CASSGLAGGNEQFF